A single sample gave rise to the 30 T cell receptor beta chains below, sequenced in a study of control samples from healthy donors and cancer patients (TCRdb year 2020). Libraries were constructed by the immunoSEQ multiplex PCR assay. TCRdb obtained this table from immuneACCESS and retained in-frame rearrangements with V and J assigned. These tables miss some clones; where compared with another copy, unresolved V genes account for less than half of the shortfall, and the remainder is unexplained. This sample holds 95,000 to 100,000 clones; 85% to 90% were observed only once. Together, the top ten hold about 7.8% of the sample. Sequencing was done on a sample of blood. The receptors here all came from a man aged 25 to 40 in good health.

The CDR3 DNA sequence: TGTGCCAGCAGCTTCTGGGGAGAGCAGTACTTC. Translation: CASSFWGEQYF. This sequence joins TRBV11-2 and TRBJ2-7; D is unclear. The CDR3 length is 11 residues. The V end was cut by 3 bases, the J end by 7 bases, with 7 bases between. The germline V gene encodes CDR1 SGHAT and CDR2 FQNNGV.

This chain links TRBV9 with TRBJ2-7, with 10 nucleotides matching TRBD1. In germline, CDR1 is SGDLS, CDR2 YYNGEE. V lost 1 base to trimming and J lost 5 bases; unmatched junction nucleotides: 6. The CDR3 contains 15 residues. The CDR3 sequence is CASSVYRDRGHEQYF. The CDR3 DNA follows: TGTGCCAGCAGCGTATATAGGGACAGGGGTCACGAGCAGTACTTC.

The CDR3 reads CASSLSYRMGIGNQPQHF. The CDR3 DNA follows: TGTGCCAGCAGCTTAAGCTATAGGATGGGAATTGGCAATCAGCCCCAGCATTTT. This chain uses TRBV7-3 with TRBJ1-5, with D unclear. Germline V gives CDR1 SGHTA, CDR2 FQGTGA. The CDR3 runs to 18 residues. Trimming removed 1 base at V and 2 bases at J, with 18 bases between.

In this sample, this clone turned up a few times. The chain recombines TRBV6-1 with TRBJ1-2; no definite D call. The length of the CDR3 is 14 residues. Germline CDR1 is MNHNS and CDR2 is SASEGT. The V gene lost 3 bases and the J gene lost 4 bases, with 12 bases spanning the gap. The CDR3 is CASSDPFPPYGYTF. In DNA, the CDR3 is TGTGCCAGCAGTGACCCGTTCCCACCCTATGGCTACACCTTC.

The CDR3: CASSIRTGGRYGYTF. The DNA of the CDR3 is TGTGCCAGCAGCATTAGGACAGGGGGCCGCTATGGCTACACCTTC. The V gene is TRBV5-6, the J gene TRBJ1-2, with 11 positions matching TRBD1. CDR1 and CDR2 from the germline V gene are SGHDT and YYEEEE. The CDR3 totals 15 residues. After removal of 4 bases from V and 4 bases from J, the junction contained 6 bases not matched to a gene.

The chain has TRBV29-1 and TRBJ2-3; possible D gene TRBD1, 5 bases. Germline assignment: CDR1 SQVTM and CDR2 ANQGSEA. V was pared by 7 bases and J by 2 bases, with 10 bases between. The CDR3 is 12 amino acids. The CDR3, as DNA: TGCAGCGGTGGACACATCACAGATACGCAGTATTTT. Translation gives CSGGHITDTQYF.

The chain recombines TRBV9 with TRBJ1-1; D might be TRBD1 (6 bases). Germline V gene lookup returns CDR1 SGDLS and CDR2 YYNGEE. The CDR3 has 15 amino acids. Deletions cut 3 bases from V and 2 bases from J, with 14 bases between. The CDR3 bases are TGTGCCAGCAGCGGGGGCAGGGGTGACAACACTGAAGCTTTCTTT. Translated, it gives CASSGGRGDNTEAFF.

The chain carries TRBV19 and TRBJ2-7; perhaps TRBD2 as D (5 bases). Trimming took off 5 bases at V and 2 bases at J, with 19 bases between the two ends. Germline CDR1 reads LNHDA; CDR2 reads SQIVND (reference sequence). This CDR3 region has 16 residues. The CDR3 sequence is CASSSEGIGNPYEQYF. The CDR3 DNA reads TGTGCCAGTAGTTCCGAGGGAATAGGGAATCCCTACGAGCAGTACTTC.

V and J are TRBV5-5 and TRBJ2-5; TRBD2 is a possible D gene (6 bases). The CDR3 has 16 amino acids. Germline V gene sequence: CDR1 SGHKS, CDR2 YYEKEE (reference sequence). Trimming shortened V by 4 bases and J by 6 bases, and 22 bases separated the two germline ends. In DNA form, the CDR3 reads TGTGCCAGCAGCGTTGTTCCACTAGCTTTTGAAAAGACCCAGTACTTC. Translated, it gives CASSVVPLAFEKTQYF.

In its sample, this clone was seen once. The chain joins TRBV4-1 to TRBJ1-1; D is possibly TRBD1 (5 bases). Per germline, CDR1 MGHRA and CDR2 YSYEKL. Trimming pared 0 bases from V and 1 base from J, leaving 24 bases between. CDR3 size: 20 residues. The chain's CDR3 is CASSQDGSGRVLGGNTEAFF. CDR3 nucleotides: TGCGCCAGCAGCCAAGATGGGTCGGGCAGGGTGTTGGGCGGGAACACTGAAGCTTTCTTT.

The rearrangement uses TRBV11-2 and TRBJ1-1; 11 nucleotides line up with TRBD1. Trimming removed 5 bases from V and 3 bases from J; junction bases left unmatched: 11. This CDR3 region has 17 residues. Germline values: CDR1 SGHAT, CDR2 FQNNGV. CDR3 nucleotide sequence: TGTGCCAGCAGCCCCCACGGACAGGGGGCAGCGGACACTGAAGCTTTCTTT. It codes for CASSPHGQGAADTEAFF. Together with reference TRBV11-2 and TRBJ1-1, the CDR3 gives the full variable domain: EAGVAQSPRYKIIEKRQSVAFWCNPISGHATLYWYQQILGQGPKLLIQFQNNGVVDDSQLPKDRFSAERLKGVDSTLKIQPAKLEDSAVYLCASSPHGQGAADTEAFFGQGTRLTVV.

This chain connects TRBV7-8 to TRBJ2-6; no definite D call. This CDR3 has 16 amino acids. V was cut by 1 base and J by 1 base, with 8 bases left in between. The V gene's germline CDR1 is SGHVS and CDR2 FQNEAQ. The CDR3 bases are TGTGCCAGCAGCTTAGTCTCCGGGTCTGGGGCCAACGTCCTGACTTTC. Encoded protein: CASSLVSGSGANVLTF.

V gene TRBV7-6 combines with J gene TRBJ2-7; D gene ambiguous. The CDR3 is 15 residues long. V shed 5 bases and J shed 2 bases, with 16 bases lying between them. Germline V gene lookup returns CDR1 SGHVS and CDR2 FNYEAQ. The CDR3 sequence: CASSPGPLKTYEQYF. The DNA of the CDR3 is TGTGCCAGCAGCCCCGGACCGCTCAAAACCTACGAGCAGTACTTC.

The V call is TRBV7-2, the J call TRBJ2-7, with 10 bases matching TRBD2. This CDR3 spans 15 amino acids. With V trimmed by 4 bases and J by 2 bases, 5 bases remained unmatched. Germline V gene sequence: CDR1 SGHTA, CDR2 FQGNSA. The CDR3 sequence is CASSSLTSGTYEQYF. CDR3 coding DNA: TGTGCCAGCAGCTCCCTTACTAGCGGGACCTACGAGCAGTACTTC.

The chain recombines TRBV21-1 with TRBJ2-5; the D call in the table, TRBD2, was not verified against the DNA. TRBV21-1 is listed as a pseudogene. This CDR3 has 15 residues. CDR3 residues: CASSKDSTSGRTQYF. The CDR3, as DNA: TGTGCCAGCAGCAAAGATTCTACTAGCGGGAGGACCCAGTACTTC.

The chain couples TRBV6-5 to TRBJ1-3; no firm D call. Per the germline V gene, CDR1 is MNHEY and CDR2 is SVGAGI. This CDR3 has 14 residues. Trimming left V 6 bases short and J 0 bases short, with 9 bases between. The CDR3 DNA reads as TGTGCCAGCAGACCTACATACTCTGGAAACACCATATATTTT. Translated: CASRPTYSGNTIYF.

The chain joins TRBV20-1 to TRBJ2-3; weak D call: TRBD1 (7 bases). CDR1 is DFQATT, CDR2 SNEGSKA, per germline (reference sequence). The CDR3 covers 16 residues. V shed 3 bases and J shed 0 bases, with 16 bases lying between them. The CDR3, as DNA: TGCAGTGCTAGTATAGTGGCAGGGGGGAGCACAGATACGCAGTATTTT. Amino acid sequence: CSASIVAGGSTDTQYF.

The gene calls are TRBV18 and TRBJ1-4, with 7 nucleotides matching TRBD1. The germline gives CDR1 KGHSH, CDR2 LQKENI. The CDR3 consists of 17 residues. Unmatched junction bases numbered 5, after V lost 0 bases and J lost 1 base. The CDR3 DNA reads TGTGCCAGCTCACCACCACGTTGGGACAGAACTAATGAAAAACTGTTTTTT. It translates to CASSPPRWDRTNEKLFF.

The chain carries TRBV6-5 and TRBJ2-1; 7 nucleotides align to TRBD1. Germline-derived CDR1 and CDR2 are MNHEY and SVGAGI. The V and J ends lost 6 bases and 3 bases, in that order; junction bases with no gene match: 8. This CDR3 comprises 15 residues. In DNA form, the CDR3 reads TGTGCCAGCAGGCTCGACAGGGCCTTCTACAATGAGCAGTTCTTC. As protein: CASRLDRAFYNEQFF.

Here the CDR3 DNA reads TGTGCCATCAGCTCAGGAAGGGATGGCGGAGAGCAGTACTTC. The encoded protein is CAISSGRDGGEQYF. The chain recombines TRBV10-3 with TRBJ2-7; D call uncertain. The CDR3 consists of 14 residues. Per the germline V gene, CDR1 is ENHRY and CDR2 is SYGVKD. Trimming shortened V by 6 bases and J by 7 bases, and 19 bases separated the two germline ends.

The rearrangement uses TRBV5-6 and TRBJ2-3, with D possibly being TRBD1 (5 bases). Per germline, CDR1 SGHDT and CDR2 YYEEEE. CDR3 size: 16 residues. Trimming left V 0 bases short and J 4 bases short, with 15 bases between. CDR3 residues: CASSLGGFWGADTQYF. CDR3 bases: TGTGCCAGCAGCTTGGGTGGGTTCTGGGGCGCAGATACGCAGTATTTT.

This chain's CDR3 is CASSQDWGTGGSYEQYF. CDR3 coding DNA: TGCGCCAGCAGCCAAGATTGGGGGACAGGGGGCTCCTACGAGCAGTACTTC. This chain uses TRBV4-3 with TRBJ2-7; 11 positions match TRBD1. The CDR3 extends over 17 amino acids. The V gene's germline CDR1 is LGHNA and CDR2 YSLEER. V was pared by 0 bases and J by 0 bases, with 4 bases of the junction left unmatched.

The chain uses TRBV7-8 and TRBJ2-2; possible D gene TRBD1, 6 bases. The germline gives CDR1 SGHVS, CDR2 FQNEAQ. This CDR3 spans 15 amino acids. V was pared by 6 bases and J by 1 base, with 12 bases between. CDR3 bases: TGTGCCAGCAGGAAGGACAGCTTGAACACCGGGGAGCTGTTTTTT. Translation: CASRKDSLNTGELFF.

CDR3 sequence reads: CASSPLRTGGPNTGELFF. The CDR3, as DNA: TGTGCCAGCTCACCACTTCGGACAGGGGGCCCTAACACCGGGGAGCTGTTTTTT. The chain carries TRBV18 and TRBJ2-2, with 11 positions matching TRBD1. Germline V lookup: CDR1 KGHSH, CDR2 LQKENI. Trimming took 1 base from V and 2 from J; bases not matched to a gene: 6. The CDR3 covers 18 residues.

This clone was seen just once. The chain carries TRBV10-1 and TRBJ2-1; 8 bases align to TRBD1. CDR1 is WNHNN and CDR2 is SYGVQD in the germline V gene (reference sequence). The length of the CDR3 is 15 residues. Trimming took 5 bases from V and 10 from J; bases not matched to a gene: 13. This chain's CDR3 is CASSRQGSTLGEQFF. The CDR3 nucleotides read TGCGCCAGCAGTAGACAGGGGTCCACCCTGGGGGAGCAGTTCTTC.

The J gene is TRBJ1-2, the V gene TRBV25-1; 8 nucleotides line up with TRBD1. Germline V lookup: CDR1 MGHDK, CDR2 SYGVNS. J lost 5 bases, V lost 5 bases, and 4 bases had no gene match. CDR3 length: 13 residues. CDR3 in amino acids: CASSRGQGYGYTF. Here the CDR3 DNA reads TGTGCCAGCAGTCGAGGACAGGGTTATGGCTACACCTTC.

This clone came up once. The rearrangement joins TRBV4-3 to TRBJ2-1; D perhaps matches TRBD2 (6 bases). The CDR3 is 17 amino acids. Trimming stripped 0 bases from V and 0 bases from J, with 12 bases between. Germline V gene data show CDR1 as LGHNA and CDR2 as YSLEER. The CDR3 protein is CASSQEGQRASYNEQFF. Here the CDR3 DNA reads TGCGCCAGCAGCCAAGAAGGGCAGCGGGCCTCCTACAATGAGCAGTTCTTC.

This clone was seen only once. The junction departs from germline at one end; a sequencing error may be responsible. Distinct nucleotide sequences in the sample also encode this CDR3. V usage is TRBV3-1 (or the pseudogene TRBV3-2) and J usage is TRBJ2-1; TRBD1 agrees at 11 bases. This CDR3 region has 16 residues. The germline CDR1 and CDR2 sequences are LGHDT and YNNKEL (reference sequence). The CDR3: CASSRGDRGVYNEQFF. CDR3 DNA: TGCGCCAGCAGCCGGGGGGACAGGGGGGTCTACAATGAGCAGTTCTTC.

The rearrangement joins TRBV2 to TRBJ2-1; D ambiguous. Between the trimmed V and J ends, which lost 6 bases and 10 bases, there was a span of 13 bases. Per germline, CDR1 SNHLY and CDR2 FYNNEI. This CDR3 spans 12 amino acids. CDR3 coding DNA: TGTGCCAGCAGCCCCCCAGGAATCGAGCAGTTCTTC. Translating it yields CASSPPGIEQFF.

The CDR3 DNA is TGTGCCAGCTCACCAATGGATTCCTATGGCTACACCTTC. As protein: CASSPMDSYGYTF. V usage is TRBV18 and J usage is TRBJ1-2; no clear D. CDR3 length equals 13 residues. V gave up 2 bases and J gave up 4 bases, with 8 bases separating them. Germline V gene lookup returns CDR1 KGHSH and CDR2 LQKENI.